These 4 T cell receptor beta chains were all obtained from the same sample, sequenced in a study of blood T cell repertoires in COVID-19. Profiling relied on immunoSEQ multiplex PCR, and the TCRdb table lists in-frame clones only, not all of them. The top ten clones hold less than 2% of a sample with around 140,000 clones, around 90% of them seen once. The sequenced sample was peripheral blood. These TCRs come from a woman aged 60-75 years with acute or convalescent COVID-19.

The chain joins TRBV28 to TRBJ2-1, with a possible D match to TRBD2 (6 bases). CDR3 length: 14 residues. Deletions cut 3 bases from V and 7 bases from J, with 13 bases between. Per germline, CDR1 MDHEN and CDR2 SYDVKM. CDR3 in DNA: TGTGCCAGCAGTTTTGGGGGGATGGGAAATGAGCAGTTCTTC. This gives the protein CASSFGGMGNEQFF.

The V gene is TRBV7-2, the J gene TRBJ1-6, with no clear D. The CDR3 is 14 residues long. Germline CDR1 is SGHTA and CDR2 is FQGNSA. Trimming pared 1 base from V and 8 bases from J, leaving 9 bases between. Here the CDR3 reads CASSLGLGDSPLHF. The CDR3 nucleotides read TGTGCCAGCAGCTTAGGTCTCGGGGATTCACCCCTCCACTTT.

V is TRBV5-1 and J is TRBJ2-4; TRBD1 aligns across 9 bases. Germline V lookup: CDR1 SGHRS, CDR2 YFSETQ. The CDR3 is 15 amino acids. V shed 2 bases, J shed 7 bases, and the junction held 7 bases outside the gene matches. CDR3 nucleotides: TGCGCCAGCAGCTTACTCACAGGGGGCGAGAACATTCAGTACTTC. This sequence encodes CASSLLTGGENIQYF.

The CDR3 nucleotides read TGTGCCATCAGTGAACAGGGCGCCTACAATGAGCAGTTCTTC. Translation: CAISEQGAYNEQFF. The V gene is TRBV10-3, the J gene TRBJ2-1, with D maybe TRBD1 (6 bases). The CDR3 covers 14 residues. The germline CDR1 and CDR2 sequences are ENHRY and SYGVKD. V was clipped by 3 bases and J by 2 bases, with 8 bases between them.